One and the same sample provided the 18 T cell receptor beta chains below, sequenced in a study of CD8 T cells in ankylosing spondylitis. These TCRs' antigens remain unknown. TCRdb called the 5' RACE reads again in MiXCR, with one record for every CDR3 protein. Seen here are around 770,000 distinct CDR3 sequences, roughly 19% observed once, and the top ten hold about 20%. Study conclusions and caveats: Blood from ankylosing spondylitis patients appeared to carry a characteristic eight-variant TCR beta motif.

Sequencing input: blood, either unsorted or a sorted T cell fraction (not recorded which). The source of these receptors is a male donor with ankylosing spondylitis.

This clonotype was observed a handful of times. The J gene is TRBJ1-5, the V gene TRBV4-1, with a possible D match to TRBD1 (5 bases). V lost 0 bases to trimming and J lost 4 bases, with 16 bases between them. The germline V gene encodes CDR1 MGHRA and CDR2 YSYEKL. There are 17 residues in the CDR3. The CDR3: CASSQEDGRKGNQPQHF. The CDR3 DNA is TGCGCCAGCAGCCAAGAAGATGGAAGGAAGGGGAATCAGCCCCAGCATTTT.

Only a few counts were recorded for this clonotype. The chain is built from TRBV29-1 and TRBJ1-1; possible D gene TRBD1, 5 bases. The CDR3 sequence is 13 residues long. Germline V gene data show CDR1 as SQVTM and CDR2 as ANQGSEA. The V end was cut by 4 bases, the J end by 10 bases, with 19 bases between. The CDR3, as DNA: TGCAGCGTTGTCCCGGGGACCCCGGGGAGAGCTTTCTTT. Translation gives CSVVPGTPGRAFF. Drawing the rest from reference TRBV29-1 and TRBJ1-1, the complete variable domain is SAVISQKPSRDICQRGTSLTIQCQVDSQVTMMFWYRQQPGQSLTLIATANQGSEATYESGFVIDKFPISRPNLTFSTLTVSNMSPEDSSIYLCSVVPGTPGRAFFGQGTRLTVV.

This clonotype was observed many times. The chain uses TRBV12-3 or TRBV12-4 and TRBJ1-1; a possible D gene is TRBD1 (6 bases). Trimming stripped 6 bases from V and 7 bases from J, with 15 bases between. The CDR3 has 13 amino acids. In DNA form, the CDR3 reads TGTGCCAGCAGCCCGGGACAACTAAATGAAGCTTTCTTT. It codes for CASSPGQLNEAFF.

This clonotype has just a few counts. The rearrangement joins TRBV10-2 to TRBJ1-1; D unclear. This CDR3 is built from 13 residues. V lost 0 bases to trimming and J lost 3 bases, with 5 bases between them. The germline V gene encodes CDR1 WSHSY and CDR2 SAAADI. The CDR3 coding sequence is TGCGCCAGCAGTGAGTCCCGAGACACTGAAGCTTTCTTT. Its translation: CASSESRDTEAFF.

At least ten counts were recorded for this clonotype. CDR3 DNA sequence: TGCAGCGTTGAAGTTTGGGACTCCGACTACAATGAGCAGTTCTTC. Its protein is CSVEVWDSDYNEQFF. V gene TRBV29-1 combines with J gene TRBJ2-1; the D gene is possibly TRBD2 (6 bases). Trimming pared 1 base from V and 3 bases from J, leaving 13 bases between. This CDR3 region has 15 residues. Germline CDR1 reads SQVTM; CDR2 reads ANQGSEA.

This clonotype has only a few counts. The genes are TRBV24-1 and TRBJ2-1; possible D gene TRBD1, 6 bases. Germline V CDR1 and CDR2: KGHDR, SFDVKD. This CDR3 spans 13 amino acids. V was cut by 8 bases and J by 9 bases, with 16 bases left in between. The DNA for the CDR3 is TGTGCCACCACTGGGTGTCAGGGGTGTGAGCAGTTCTTC. This sequence encodes CATTGCQGCEQFF.

The chain recombines TRBV29-1 with TRBJ1-1; 8 bases are shared with TRBD1. The CDR3 length is 15 residues. J was trimmed by 4 bases and V by 2 bases; bases with no gene match: 9. CDR1 is SQVTM and CDR2 is ANQGSEA in the germline V gene. The CDR3 here is CSVENIDRGSTEAFF. CDR3 nucleotide sequence: TGCAGCGTTGAAAATATAGACAGGGGAAGCACTGAAGCTTTCTTT.

The chain uses TRBV4-1 and TRBJ2-1; 10 positions agree with TRBD2. The germline gives CDR1 MGHRA, CDR2 YSYEKL. The CDR3 runs 16 residues. V dropped 1 base and J dropped 8; count of bases not matched to a gene: 8. CDR3 sequence (DNA): TGCGCCAGCAGCCAAGGCGAGCGGGGGGGTTCGGATGAGCAGTTCTTC. Protein product: CASSQGERGGSDEQFF.

The chain uses TRBV6-1 and TRBJ2-7; D is possibly TRBD1 (5 bases). Trimming removed 3 bases at V and 6 bases at J, with 9 bases between. The CDR3 covers 12 residues. CDR1 is MNHNS and CDR2 is SASEGT in the germline V gene. Here the CDR3 DNA reads TGTGCCAGCAGTGATCAGGGTGTCGAGCAGTACTTC. It is translated as CASSDQGVEQYF.

This clonotype was counted between two and nine times. The chain couples TRBV20-1 to TRBJ2-5; a weak D match, TRBD2 (6 bases). Trimming left V 0 bases short and J 5 bases short, with 13 bases between. The CDR3 runs to 14 residues. The V gene's germline CDR1 is DFQATT and CDR2 SNEGSKA (reference sequence). The CDR3 coding sequence is TGCAGTGCTAGAGATCTGCGGGAATCGGAGACCCAGTACTTC. It translates to CSARDLRESETQYF.

There are a few counts of this clonotype. J is TRBJ2-3 and V is TRBV20-1; 7 nucleotides align to TRBD2. The junction had 6 bases not matched to a gene; V was cut back by 4 bases and J by 5 bases. The CDR3 totals 13 residues. Germline V gives CDR1 DFQATT, CDR2 SNEGSKA (reference sequence). The DNA for the CDR3 is TGCAGTGCTACAAGCGGGATAAGAGATACGCAGTATTTT. It specifies CSATSGIRDTQYF.

The V gene is TRBV11-2, the J gene TRBJ1-2; no firm D call. Trimming removed 6 bases at V and 0 bases at J, with 17 bases between. The CDR3 extends over 16 amino acids. Germline values: CDR1 SGHAT, CDR2 FQNNGV. In DNA, the CDR3 is TGTGCCAGCAGAAAACTCCTACGGGATCCTAACTATGGCTACACCTTC. This gives the protein CASRKLLRDPNYGYTF.

V usage is TRBV19 and J usage is TRBJ1-1, with D possibly matching TRBD1 (5 bases). The V gene lost 5 bases and the J gene lost 3 bases, with 13 bases spanning the gap. Per germline, CDR1 LNHDA and CDR2 SQIVND (reference sequence). CDR3 length: 14 residues. Here the CDR3 reads CASSSVGGDTEAFF. CDR3 nucleotide sequence: TGTGCCAGTAGTTCCGTCGGGGGGGACACTGAAGCTTTCTTT.

This clonotype was found a few times. This chain uses TRBV2 with TRBJ2-2, with D perhaps being TRBD1 or TRBD2 (6 bases each). V was clipped by 6 bases and J by 4 bases, with 9 bases between them. CDR3 length: 13 residues. Germline-derived CDR1 and CDR2 are SNHLY and FYNNEI. CDR3 loop: CASRRGVTGELFF. The CDR3 DNA reads as TGTGCCAGCAGGAGGGGGGTCACCGGGGAGCTGTTTTTT.

This clonotype has just a few counts. The J gene is TRBJ2-3, the V gene TRBV12-3 or TRBV12-4; D is unclear. Trimming shortened V by 4 bases and J by 2 bases, and 10 bases separated the two germline ends. This CDR3 contains 14 residues. CDR3 in DNA: TGTGCCAGCAGTTCCGGAGTGGACACAGATACGCAGTATTTT. Protein: CASSSGVDTDTQYF.

The rearrangement links TRBV29-1 to TRBJ1-2; no clear D gene. Germline lookup yields CDR1 SQVTM and CDR2 ANQGSEA. The germline V and J ends were trimmed by 4 bases and 2 bases, with 11 bases remaining between them. The CDR3 consists of 13 residues. The CDR3 here is CSVGRNSNYGYTF. The CDR3 DNA reads TGCAGCGTTGGTCGAAACAGCAACTATGGCTACACCTTC.

This chain connects TRBV4-1 to TRBJ2-7; D is ambiguous. V lost 3 bases and J 4 bases, leaving 10 bases between the germline ends. CDR3 size: 13 residues. Germline lookup yields CDR1 MGHRA and CDR2 YSYEKL. The CDR3 bases are TGCGCCAGCAGCCAGAGAATAACGTACGAGCAGTACTTC. This sequence encodes CASSQRITYEQYF.

The V gene is TRBV5-6, the J gene TRBJ1-1; D gene uncertain. CDR1 and CDR2 (germline): SGHDT, YYEEEE. The CDR3 has 14 amino acids. V lost 2 bases, J lost 5 bases, and 13 bases lay in between. The CDR3 DNA is TGTGCCAGCAGCTTCCCGCAATCGGAAACTGAAGCTTTCTTT. It yields the protein CASSFPQSETEAFF. The full variable domain, rest sourced from reference TRBV5-6 and TRBJ1-1, is DAGVTQSPTHLIKTRGQQVTLRCSPKSGHDTVSWYQQALGQGPQFIFQYYEEEERQRGNFPDRFSGHQFPNYSSELNVNALLLGDSALYLCASSFPQSETEAFFGQGTRLTVV.